This T cell receptor (beta chain) was sequenced for a study of graft-versus-host responses after intestinal transplantation. Study context: All recipients were transplanted with multivisceral, liver-intestinal, or isolated intestinal grafts. General study results and limits: Among recipient marrow samples, GvH clones were found; some appeared first in ileum or blood. Early declines in HvG clones that occurred post-transplant were associated with peak circulating GvH clone levels.

Assay used: immunoSEQ multiplex PCR; TCRdb lists only in-frame clones, some missing. This sample yields fewer than 110,000 clones, of which approximately 86% are seen a single time; roughly 0.71% belongs to the top ten. Notes on this clone: As yet, its antigen is unknown.

The CDR3 totals 14 residues. Trimming stripped 4 bases from V and 6 bases from J, with 19 bases between. CDR1 and CDR2 (germline): GTSNPN, SVGIG (reference sequence). The sequencing here drew on unstimulated CD4+ T cells sorted from spleen or lymph node cells, taken before transplant. The clonotype originates from a human donor who was the organ donor for an intestinal transplant. This sequence joins TRBV30 and TRBJ2-7, with D possibly TRBD1 on 6 matching bases. CDR3 sequence: CAWKFAGGGSEQYF. DNA for the CDR3: TGTGCCTGGAAATTTGCCGGTGGGGGCTCCGAGCAGTACTTC.